Sequencing of this T cell receptor (beta chain) was carried out in a study of blood T cells in healthy people across ages. Across the whole study: About one barcoded beta molecule per two T cells was captured by template switching. Study outcomes and limitations: When one million T cells were used, diversity estimates were thought to be underestimates.

The length of the CDR3 is 15 residues. V was clipped by 4 bases and J by 0 bases, with 12 bases between them. The germline gives CDR1 SGHKS, CDR2 YYEKEE (reference sequence). A J-beta primer mix and a sample-barcoded 5' primer were used in a second PCR of roughly 7 to 12 cycles. Tags on each cDNA molecule came from a template-switch adaptor with 12 random nucleotides. TCRdb analysed the 5' RACE reads with MiXCR anew, one entry per CDR3 protein. The top ten hold under 4% of the sample, which has hundreds of thousands of distinct CDR3 sequences, around 21% seen once. This clonotype was detected a few times. Its antigen remains unidentified.

The chain carries TRBV5-5 and TRBJ2-3; no reliable D call. This TCR was sampled from a man between 65 and 85 years old in good health. Input material: blood. The CDR3 here is CASSTQDRSTDTQYF. The CDR3, as DNA: TGTGCCAGCAGCACGCAGGACCGTAGCACAGATACGCAGTATTTT.